The entry that follows covers one T cell receptor beta chain sequence. Version v3.0 of the immunoSEQ assay was performed at survey level. Sequencing was intended to reach 40,000-50,000 T-cell genomes per sample. Sequencing was performed with immunoSEQ multiplex PCR; in TCRdb, only in-frame clones are kept and a portion is missing. In the table there are roughly 33,000 clones, 65% to 85% of which are singletons. The source of the sample is a study of long-term antiretroviral therapy in people with HIV. Germline V gene data show CDR1 as SGHTA and CDR2 as FQGTGA. After removal of 5 bases from V and 5 bases from J, the junction contained 6 bases not matched to a gene. This CDR3 region has 13 residues.

The origin of this receptor is a woman in her forties or fifties with HIV. The specimen comprised unsorted PBMCs, sampled 3.1 years after starting antiretroviral therapy. This chain links TRBV7-3 with TRBJ2-7, with 7 positions matching TRBD1. The CDR3 nucleotides read TGTGCCAGCAGCCCGGGGACAGCGGACGAGCAGTACTTC. This codes for CASSPGTADEQYF. The full variable domain, with the rest looked up from reference TRBV7-3 and TRBJ2-7, is GAGVSQTPSNKVTEKGKYVELRCDPISGHTALYWYRQSLGQGPEFLIYFQGTGAADDSGLPNDRFFAVRPEGSVSTLKIQRTERGDSAVYLCASSPGTADEQYFGPGTRLTVT.